This T cell receptor beta chain was sequenced in a study of blood T cell repertoires in COVID-19 (dated by TCRdb to 2020 to 2021). In the study overall: The collaborator samples originated in the United States, Italy and Spain and spanned the acute and convalescent phases of COVID-19. The prospective study material was composed of cDNA or gDNA derived from T cells, B-cell-depleted T cells, or PBMCs. The repertoires were made available in a free public database intended to serve as a resource for research on the immune response to SARS-CoV-2. Samples came from the ongoing ImmuneRACE study (first 160 participants) plus 1,254 subjects from 6 global collaborators. HLA class I and class II types, where available, came from metadata supplied by the sample provider rather than from assay-based typing. The sample metadata nearly always contained a de-identified subject ID, COVID-19 status, age in years and sex. The dataset comprised deeply sampled blood TCRbeta repertoires from subjects exposed to, actively infected with, or recovered from COVID-19.

The immunoSEQ Assay, a bias-controlled multiplex PCR, was used to amplify TCRbeta CDR3 regions from genomic DNA. As for the authors' bioinformatics: The number of nucleated cells in each sample was estimated by amplification of reference gene primers within the assay. To quantify the absolute abundance of each unique TCRbeta CDR3 rearrangement, sequence reads were collapsed and filtered. For each sample, productive Simpson clonality was calculated as the square root of Simpson's diversity index over productive rearrangements. The table was pulled from immuneACCESS by TCRdb, which kept in-frame rearrangements only. Such tables lose some clones; where checked, under half of the loss comes from unresolved V genes, and the rest has no known cause. The DNA gave D and trimming, while V, J and clone size come from that table. Across this sample there are 200,000 to 300,000 clones, with around nine tenths seen only once. The ten largest clones capture about 9.8% of the sample.

Its CDR3 holds 15 amino acids, cysteine through phenylalanine. Only CDR3 DNA is held: 45 bases, read in frame from base 1. V is pared back by 3 bases and J by 6 bases, with 16 bases lying between the germline termini. From the germline V gene, CDR1 is MNHNS and CDR2 is SASEGT. A second Seattle source provided samples from volunteer blood donors who had recovered from COVID-19. The collaborating institutions used their own protocols to collect whole blood in K2EDTA tubes. Collaborator samples were shipped for TCRbeta analysis as frozen whole blood, isolated PBMCs, or DNA extracted from either sample type. With regard to this clone: Its antigen remains unidentified. No base quality information exists; no much larger clone differs at one position.

What the work shows at the level of the full study, not this receptor alone: How much clinical and demographic metadata was included differed by source and by participant, and the metadata was provided uncurated.

The chain employs TRBV6-1 and TRBJ2-3; a tentative D match to TRBD1 spans 6 bases. Specimen: peripheral blood. This TCR derives from a man aged 40-49 years who had recovered from COVID-19. CDR3 loop: CASSERVTGTDTQYF. In nucleotides, the sequence is TGTGCCAGCAGTGAGAGGGTTACAGGGACGGATACGCAGTATTTT.